The 3 T cell receptor beta chains reported below all come from one sample, sequenced in a study of blood T cells in healthy people across ages. PCR was performed a second time for about 7 to 11 cycles using a sample-barcoded 5' primer and a J-beta primer mix. TCRdb analysed the 5' RACE reads with MiXCR anew, one entry per CDR3 protein. The sample yields about a million distinct CDR3 sequences, around two fifths seen once. Sequenced sample: blood. Receptors originate from a young man in good health.

The rearrangement links TRBV29-1 to TRBJ2-7; TRBD1 aligns across 8 bases. The end of the DNA is better explained by TRBJ2-5, so the J call may be wrong. The CDR3 sequence is 14 residues long. In germline, CDR1 is SQVTM, CDR2 ANQGSEA. The CDR3 DNA reads as TGCAGCGTGGACTACAGGGGGAGGAGCGGGACCCAGTACTTC. Translating gives CSVDYRGRSGTQYF.

The count of this clonotype is one. At one boundary the junction diverges from the germline segment, which might be a read error. The V and J genes are TRBV5-1 and TRBJ1-2, with a weak D call TRBD1 (5 bases). Germline CDR1 reads SGHRS; CDR2 reads YFSETQ. The CDR3 contains 13 residues. CDR3 coding DNA: TGCGCCAGCAGCTTGGAGGGACGCTATGGCTGCACCTTC. It codes for CASSLEGRYGCTF.

This clonotype was seen a few times. The chain recombines TRBV20-1 with TRBJ1-2, with D perhaps TRBD1 (5 bases). Trimming took 2 bases from V and 6 from J, leaving 16 bases between them. The CDR3 contains 14 residues. The germline V gene has CDR1 DFQATT and CDR2 SNEGSKA (reference sequence). The CDR3 DNA reads TGCAGTGCTAGACCGCCGGGGGGTGGGGATGGCTACACCTTC. Its protein is CSARPPGGGDGYTF.